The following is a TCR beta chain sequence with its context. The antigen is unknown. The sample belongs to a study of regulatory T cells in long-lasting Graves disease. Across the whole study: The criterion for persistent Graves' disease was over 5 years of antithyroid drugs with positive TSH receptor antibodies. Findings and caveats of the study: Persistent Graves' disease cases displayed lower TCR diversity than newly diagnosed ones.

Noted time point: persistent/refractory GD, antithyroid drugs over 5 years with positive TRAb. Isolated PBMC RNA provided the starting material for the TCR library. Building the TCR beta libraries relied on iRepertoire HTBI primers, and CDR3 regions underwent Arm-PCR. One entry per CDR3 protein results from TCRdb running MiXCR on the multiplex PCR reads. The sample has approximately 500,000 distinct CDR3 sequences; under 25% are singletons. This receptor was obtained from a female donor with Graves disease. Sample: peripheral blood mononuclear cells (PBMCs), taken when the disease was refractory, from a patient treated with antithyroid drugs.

The DNA of the CDR3 is TGCAGTGCTAGGGGCAGGGGGAGAGAAAAACTGTTTTTT. Protein: CSARGRGREKLFF. This rearrangement joins TRBV20-1 to TRBJ1-4, with TRBD1 matching 7 bases. CDR1 DFQATT and CDR2 SNEGSKA come from the germline V gene (reference sequence). CDR3 length: 13 amino acids. V dropped 3 bases and J dropped 8; count of bases not matched to a gene: 6.